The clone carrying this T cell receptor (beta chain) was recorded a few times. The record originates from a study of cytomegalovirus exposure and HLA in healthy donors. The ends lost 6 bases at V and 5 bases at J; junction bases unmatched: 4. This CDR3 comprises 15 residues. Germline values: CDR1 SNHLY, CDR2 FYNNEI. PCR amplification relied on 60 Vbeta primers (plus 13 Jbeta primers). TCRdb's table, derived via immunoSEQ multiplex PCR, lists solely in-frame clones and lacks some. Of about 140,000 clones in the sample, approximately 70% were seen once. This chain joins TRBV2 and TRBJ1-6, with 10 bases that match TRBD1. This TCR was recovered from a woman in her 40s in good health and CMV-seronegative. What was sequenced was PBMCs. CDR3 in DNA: TGTGCCAGCAGGGGACAGGGGACCCATAATTCACCCCTCCACTTT. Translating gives CASRGQGTHNSPLHF.